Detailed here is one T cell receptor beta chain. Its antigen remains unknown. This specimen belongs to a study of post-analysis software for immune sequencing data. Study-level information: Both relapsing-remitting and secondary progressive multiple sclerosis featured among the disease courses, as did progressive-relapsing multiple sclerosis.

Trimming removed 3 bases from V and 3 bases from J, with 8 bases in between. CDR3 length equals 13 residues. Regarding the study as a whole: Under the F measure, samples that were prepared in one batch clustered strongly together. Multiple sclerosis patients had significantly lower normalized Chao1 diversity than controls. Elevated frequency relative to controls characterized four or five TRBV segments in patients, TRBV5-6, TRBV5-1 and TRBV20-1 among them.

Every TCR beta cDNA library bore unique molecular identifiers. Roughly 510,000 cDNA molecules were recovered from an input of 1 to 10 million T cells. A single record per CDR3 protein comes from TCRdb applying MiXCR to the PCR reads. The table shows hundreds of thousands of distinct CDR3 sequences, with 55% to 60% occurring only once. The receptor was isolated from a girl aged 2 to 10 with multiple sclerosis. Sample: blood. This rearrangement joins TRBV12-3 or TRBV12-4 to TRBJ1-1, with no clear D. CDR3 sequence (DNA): TGTGCCAGCAGTTTGCTAAATCACACTGAAGCTTTCTTT. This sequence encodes CASSLLNHTEAFF.